What follows describes a single T cell receptor (beta chain). Its antigen is still unknown. Per-base quality was not reported, and no clone a single base away is much larger than it. The record originates from a study of control samples from healthy donors and cancer patients (dated by TCRdb to 2020 to 2021). The V end loses 3 bases and the J end loses 11 bases, and a stretch of 13 bases separates them. CDR1 and CDR2 (MGHRA, YSYEKL) derive from the germline V gene. Including cysteine and phenylalanine, the CDR3 has 12 amino acids. Only the CDR3 DNA stays, 36 bases, in frame from base 1. Libraries came from the immunoSEQ multiplex PCR assay. The source is immuneACCESS, and TCRdb retained only in-frame sequences with V and J called. Part of the clones is not carried over; for the studies checked, unresolved V genes explain less than half of this, and the remainder is unexplained. The sample has around 170,000 clones on record, about 86% of them singletons. Of the sample, roughly 5.3% falls within the top ten clones.

This sequence was found in a woman in her twenties or thirties in good health. The chain is assembled from TRBV4-1 and TRBJ1-1, with no reliable assignment of the D segment. Input material: blood. The nucleotides are TGCGCCAGCAGCCAGGCTGAGGAAAGGGCTTTCTTT. It translates as CASSQAEERAFF.